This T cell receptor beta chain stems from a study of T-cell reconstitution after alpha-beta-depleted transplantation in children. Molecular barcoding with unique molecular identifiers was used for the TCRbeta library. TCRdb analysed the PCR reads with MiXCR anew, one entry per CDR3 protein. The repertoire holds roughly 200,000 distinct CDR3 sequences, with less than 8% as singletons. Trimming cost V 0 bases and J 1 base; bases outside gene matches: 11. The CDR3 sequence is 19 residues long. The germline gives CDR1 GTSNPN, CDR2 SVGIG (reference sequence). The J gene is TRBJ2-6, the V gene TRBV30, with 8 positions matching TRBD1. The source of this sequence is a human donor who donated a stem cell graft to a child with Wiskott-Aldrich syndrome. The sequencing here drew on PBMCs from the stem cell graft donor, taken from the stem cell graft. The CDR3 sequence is CAWSVFGQGSVSGANVLTF. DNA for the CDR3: TGTGCCTGGAGTGTGTTCGGACAGGGATCGGTTTCTGGGGCCAACGTCCTGACTTTC.